This entry lists 25 T cell receptor beta chains sequenced from one sample in a study of cytomegalovirus exposure and HLA in healthy donors. The study ran its PCR with 60 Vbeta and 13 Jbeta primers. Libraries were prepared by immunoSEQ multiplex PCR; TCRdb keeps only in-frame clonotypes and omits some of them. The sample records about 150,000 clones, nearly 80% being singletons. The specimen was PBMCs. These TCRs come from a male donor in good health and CMV-seronegative.

The chain combines TRBV5-1 with TRBJ2-6, with 7 bases matching TRBD2. With V trimmed by 4 bases and J by 4 bases, 8 bases remained unmatched. Germline V gene data show CDR1 as SGHRS and CDR2 as YFSETQ. The CDR3 has 16 amino acids. CDR3 loop: CASSPSGGTGANVLTF. CDR3 bases: TGCGCCAGCAGCCCCTCGGGGGGTACCGGGGCCAACGTCCTGACTTTC.

This clone showed up just a few times. The chain links TRBV7-9 to TRBJ1-1; D is possibly TRBD1 (5 bases). CDR1 SEHNR and CDR2 FQNEAQ come from the germline V gene (reference sequence). V was trimmed by 5 bases and J by 4 bases, leaving 20 bases between them. The CDR3 has 16 amino acids. The CDR3 DNA follows: TGTGCCAGCAGCCCGACGATATCAGGGAGGAGCACTGAAGCTTTCTTT. Translation: CASSPTISGRSTEAFF.

The chain is built from TRBV19 and TRBJ2-3; 10 nucleotides line up with TRBD2. Germline values: CDR1 LNHDA, CDR2 SQIVND (reference sequence). V lost 4 bases, J lost 5 bases, and 12 bases stayed unmatched. This CDR3 is built from 17 residues. This CDR3 reads CASSTIRLAGAVDTQYF. For the CDR3, the DNA is TGTGCCAGTAGTACCATACGGCTAGCGGGAGCTGTAGATACGCAGTATTTT.

V and J are TRBV7-3 and TRBJ2-3, with 8 bases identical to TRBD2. The CDR3 runs to 15 residues. With V trimmed by 0 bases and J by 2 bases, 1 base remained unmatched. In germline, CDR1 is SGHTA, CDR2 FQGTGA. The CDR3 DNA reads as TGTGCCAGCAGCTTAACTAGCGGGATCACAGATACGCAGTATTTT. Translated, it gives CASSLTSGITDTQYF.

Here the CDR3 DNA reads TGTGCCAGCAGTGCGGGACGGAGGGAGCTGTTTTTT. Residues: CASSAGRRELFF. The chain uses TRBV27 and TRBJ2-2; D is perhaps TRBD2 (6 bases). The CDR3 contains 12 residues. Germline V gene data show CDR1 as MNHEY and CDR2 as SMNVEV (reference sequence). The ends were cut back, 5 bases at V and 9 bases at J, with 10 bases in the middle.

V is TRBV6-1 and J is TRBJ2-7, with 7 bases identical to TRBD2. There are 14 residues in the CDR3. Germline trimming cut 6 bases from V and 6 bases from J; bases unmatched to any gene: 11. The germline CDR1 and CDR2 sequences are MNHNS and SASEGT. The CDR3 is CASSPGGLQGEQYF. As DNA, the CDR3 is TGTGCCAGCAGCCCGGGGGGACTACAAGGCGAGCAGTACTTC.

The genes are TRBV5-4 and TRBJ2-7; 7 nucleotides match TRBD1. This CDR3 is built from 13 residues. The V and J ends lost 4 bases and 5 bases, in that order; junction bases with no gene match: 6. The germline CDR1 and CDR2 sequences are SGHNT and YYREEE (reference sequence). The CDR3 sequence is CASSPRDSHEQYF. CDR3 bases: TGTGCCAGCAGCCCCCGGGACAGCCACGAGCAGTACTTC.

V usage is TRBV10-3 and J usage is TRBJ1-1, with D unresolved. The CDR3 is 15 residues long. CDR1 is ENHRY and CDR2 is SYGVKD in the germline V gene. The germline V and J ends were trimmed by 3 bases and 0 bases, with 11 bases remaining between them. The CDR3 DNA reads as TGTGCCATCAGTGAAATAGACACAATGAACACTGAAGCTTTCTTT. Protein sequence: CAISEIDTMNTEAFF.

The CDR3 loop reads CASSLATGGYTGELFF. CDR3 DNA sequence: TGTGCCAGCAGCTTAGCGACAGGGGGATACACCGGGGAGCTGTTTTTT. The V call is TRBV7-9, the J call TRBJ2-2, with 9 bases that match TRBD1. This CDR3 is built from 16 residues. V lost 0 bases and J lost 3; bases outside the gene matches: 2. The germline CDR1 and CDR2 sequences are SEHNR and FQNEAQ (reference sequence).

The J gene is TRBJ1-1, the V gene TRBV7-8, with D maybe TRBD1 (5 bases). Germline V gene lookup returns CDR1 SGHVS and CDR2 FQNEAQ. Trimming removed 0 bases from V and 0 bases from J, with 11 bases in between. The CDR3 has 16 residues. CDR3 residues: CASSLARRQLNTEAFF. The CDR3 DNA is TGTGCCAGCAGCTTAGCCCGGAGACAGTTGAACACTGAAGCTTTCTTT.

This chain uses TRBV25-1 with TRBJ1-1; 9 nucleotides align to TRBD1. The CDR3 runs 15 residues. V was pared by 2 bases and J by 4 bases, with 5 bases of the junction left unmatched. The germline V gene encodes CDR1 MGHDK and CDR2 SYGVNS. The CDR3 protein is CASSEPGTGSTEAFF. CDR3 bases: TGTGCCAGCAGTGAACCCGGGACAGGGAGCACTGAAGCTTTCTTT.

The V gene is TRBV18, the J gene TRBJ1-3, with D uncertain. V dropped 0 bases and J dropped 2 bases, with 14 bases sitting between them. Looked up from germline, CDR1 is KGHSH and CDR2 is LQKENI. The CDR3 length is 17 residues. DNA of the CDR3: TGTGCCAGCTCACCACCCCAGGAGGGAGGCACTGGAAACACCATATATTTT. This codes for CASSPPQEGGTGNTIYF.

The chain carries TRBV7-2 and TRBJ2-3, with 12 bases that match TRBD2. CDR1 is SGHTA and CDR2 is FQGNSA in the germline V gene. This CDR3 has 15 amino acids. Trimming took 5 bases from V and 7 from J; bases not matched to a gene: 7. CDR3 nucleotide sequence: TGTGCCAGCAGCCAAACTAGCGGGGGGTCATATACGCAGTATTTT. Its translation: CASSQTSGGSYTQYF.

The chain couples TRBV6-1 to TRBJ2-2, with 9 positions matching TRBD1. Germline trimming cut 2 bases from V and 6 bases from J; bases unmatched to any gene: 1. CDR1 and CDR2 from the germline V gene are MNHNS and SASEGT. This CDR3 contains 14 residues. CDR3 DNA: TGTGCCAGCAGTGAATGGGACAGGGCCGGGGAGCTGTTTTTT. Its translation: CASSEWDRAGELFF.

This clone was seen more than once but under ten times. The chain is built from TRBV6-5 and TRBJ1-1; unclear D gene. Germline CDR1 is MNHEY and CDR2 is SVGAGI. This CDR3 has 14 residues. Trimming left V 5 bases short and J 5 bases short, with 15 bases between. The CDR3 sequence is CASSIGPPGTEAFF. CDR3 DNA: TGTGCCAGCAGTATTGGACCACCGGGGACTGAAGCTTTCTTT.

J is TRBJ2-1 and V is TRBV7-3; possibly TRBD2 for D (5 bases). This CDR3 is built from 14 residues. V dropped 2 bases and J dropped 7 bases, with 12 bases sitting between them. Germline V gene data show CDR1 as SGHTA and CDR2 as FQGTGA. This CDR3 reads CASSLPSPGNEQFF. For the CDR3, the DNA is TGTGCCAGCAGCTTACCCTCCCCGGGGAATGAGCAGTTCTTC.

The chain links TRBV9 to TRBJ2-3, with a tentative D call TRBD2 (6 bases). V lost 4 bases and J lost 6, with 18 bases in between. The CDR3 is made up of 15 amino acids. The germline gives CDR1 SGDLS, CDR2 YYNGEE. The CDR3 sequence is CASSPRDGLSDTQYF. In DNA, the CDR3 is TGTGCCAGCAGCCCTCGGGACGGACTATCGGATACGCAGTATTTT.

The gene calls are TRBV6-1 and TRBJ2-7; TRBD2 is a possible D gene (6 bases). V lost 3 bases to trimming and J lost 3 bases, with 12 bases between them. The CDR3 runs 14 residues. Germline CDR1 reads MNHNS; CDR2 reads SASEGT. The chain's CDR3 is CASSDYGSSYEQYF. The CDR3 nucleotides read TGTGCCAGCAGTGATTACGGGAGTAGCTACGAGCAGTACTTC.

In the case of this clone: The germline gene is not matched at one end of the junction; a read error may be the cause. The genes are TRBV7-9 and TRBJ2-2; tentative D call: TRBD1 (8 bases). The CDR3 has 14 residues. From germline, CDR1 is SEHNR and CDR2 FQNEAQ (reference sequence). The chain's CDR3 is CSSSGTGNTGELFF. The CDR3 bases are TGTTCCAGCAGCGGGACAGGAAACACCGGGGAGCTGTTTTTT.

The chain is built from TRBV6-5 and TRBJ1-5; D unclear. Per the germline V gene, CDR1 is MNHEY and CDR2 is SVGAGI. Trimming pared 0 bases from V and 0 bases from J, leaving 6 bases between. The CDR3 has 15 amino acids. This CDR3 is CASSYSIPSNQPQHF. Written as DNA, the CDR3 is TGTGCCAGCAGTTACTCTATTCCTAGCAATCAGCCCCAGCATTTT.

The chain combines TRBV5-4 with TRBJ2-5; TRBD2 matches 10 bases. In germline, CDR1 is SGHNT, CDR2 YYREEE (reference sequence). This CDR3 contains 15 residues. The V gene end was trimmed by 4 bases and the J gene end by 5 bases; junction bases not matched to a gene: 8. CDR3 amino acids: CASSLSGGAWETQYF. The CDR3 nucleotides are TGTGCCAGCAGCCTCAGCGGGGGGGCCTGGGAGACCCAGTACTTC.

The rearrangement links TRBV14 to TRBJ2-3; 10 bases are a match to TRBD2. Germline V gene lookup returns CDR1 SGHDN and CDR2 FVKESK. V lost 0 bases to trimming and J lost 2 bases; unmatched junction nucleotides: 5. The CDR3 length is 17 residues. Here the CDR3 reads CASSQEASGRSTDTQYF. CDR3 nucleotides: TGTGCCAGCAGCCAAGAGGCTAGCGGGAGATCCACAGATACGCAGTATTTT.

The chain recombines TRBV9 with TRBJ1-6, with D hard to call. Germline-derived CDR1 and CDR2 are SGDLS and YYNGEE. The CDR3 is made up of 14 amino acids. Trimming cost V 0 bases and J 5 bases, with 6 bases left between them. The CDR3 bases are TGTGCCAGCAGCGTAGGGGCAGATAATTCACCCCTCCACTTT. Protein: CASSVGADNSPLHF.

This clone appeared once. The rearrangement joins TRBV7-8 to TRBJ2-7, with 7 bases lining up with TRBD1. Germline V lookup: CDR1 SGHVS, CDR2 FQNEAQ. V shed 7 bases and J 2 bases; nucleotides not matched to a gene: 8. CDR3 length: 14 residues. In DNA form, the CDR3 reads TGTGCCAGCATCATACAGGGGACAACCTACGAGCAGTACTTC. This codes for CASIIQGTTYEQYF.

The J gene is TRBJ2-1, the V gene TRBV18; TRBD2 agrees at 13 bases. Germline CDR1 and CDR2: KGHSH and LQKENI. The ends lost 4 bases at V and 6 bases at J; junction bases unmatched: 6. The CDR3 totals 16 residues. The CDR3 sequence is CASSRPGTSGTNEQFF. The CDR3 DNA sequence: TGTGCCAGCTCACGCCCCGGGACTAGCGGGACCAATGAGCAGTTCTTC.